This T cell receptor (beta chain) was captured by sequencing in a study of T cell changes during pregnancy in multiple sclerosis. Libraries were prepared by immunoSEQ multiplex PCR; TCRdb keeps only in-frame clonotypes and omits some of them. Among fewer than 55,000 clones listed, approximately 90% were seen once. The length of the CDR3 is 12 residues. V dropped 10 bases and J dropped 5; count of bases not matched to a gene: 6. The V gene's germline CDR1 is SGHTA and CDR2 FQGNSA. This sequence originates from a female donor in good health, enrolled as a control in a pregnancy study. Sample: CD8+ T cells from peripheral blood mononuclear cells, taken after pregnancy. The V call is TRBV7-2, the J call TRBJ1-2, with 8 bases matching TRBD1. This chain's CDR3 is CAIHRGLYGYTF. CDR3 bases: TGTGCCATCCACAGGGGGTTATATGGCTACACCTTC.